The 8 T cell receptor beta chains below were found in one sample sequenced in a study of T cell repertoires in cytomegalovirus infection. In TCRdb, the reads were re-called with MiXCR into one record per CDR3 protein. The sample lists under 300,000 distinct CDR3 sequences, over 9% seen once, with 1.5% to 2% in the top ten. The sequenced material came from PBMCs. The origin of the receptors is a human donor in good health (CMV status not recorded). Some clones in this sample may be carry-over from other donors' samples.

The table lists this clonotype with many counts. The chain recombines TRBV7-3 with TRBJ2-3, with 12 bases aligning to TRBD1. The CDR3 is made up of 15 amino acids. V was pared by 6 bases and J by 4 bases, with 5 bases of the junction left unmatched. The germline V gene encodes CDR1 SGHTA and CDR2 FQGTGA. DNA for the CDR3: TGTGCCAGCAGTCGGGACAGGGGGCGTGCAGATACGCAGTATTTT. This codes for CASSRDRGRADTQYF.

In its sample, this clonotype was seen many times. The chain is built from TRBV7-2 and TRBJ2-3; 9 nucleotides align to TRBD2. Per the germline V gene, CDR1 is SGHTA and CDR2 is FQGNSA. V gave up 3 bases and J gave up 2 bases; unmatched junction bases: 6. The length of the CDR3 is 16 residues. CDR3 nucleotides: TGTGCCAGCAGCTTTACGGCGGGGGGGCCCACAGATACGCAGTATTTT. Protein sequence: CASSFTAGGPTDTQYF.

On this clonotype: Since a much larger clone is just one base distant, this may be a read error. The chain uses TRBV7-2 and TRBJ2-2, with D perhaps matching TRBD1 or TRBD2 (5 bases each). The CDR3 totals 19 residues. The germline gives CDR1 SGHTA, CDR2 FQGNSA. V shed 5 bases and J shed 6 bases, with 28 bases lying between them. CDR3 coding DNA: TGTGCCAGCAGCCCGGGGAATCTAGCCCACAGGCGTGGGGCCGGGGAGCTGTTTTTT. Its translation is CASSPGNLAHRRGAGELFF.

In this sample, this clonotype turned up a few times. The rearrangement links TRBV7-9 to TRBJ1-6; D might be TRBD1 (5 bases). The CDR3 spans 16 residues. CDR1 and CDR2 (germline): SEHNR, FQNEAQ (reference sequence). Trimming took off 4 bases at V and 8 bases at J, with 18 bases between the two ends. The CDR3 reads CASSSPGGRGDSPLHF. The CDR3 DNA sequence: TGTGCCAGCAGCTCTCCCGGCGGGAGGGGAGATTCACCCCTCCACTTT. Full variable domain (missing parts from reference TRBV7-9 and TRBJ1-6): DTGVSQNPRHKITKRGQNVTFRCDPISEHNRLYWYRQTLGQGPEFLTYFQNEAQLEKSRLLSDRFSAERPKGSFSTLEIQRTEQGDSAMYLCASSSPGGRGDSPLHFGNGTRLTVT.

This clonotype was seen more than once but under ten times. V gene TRBV20-1 combines with J gene TRBJ2-3; 11 positions match TRBD2. Germline CDR1 reads DFQATT; CDR2 reads SNEGSKA (reference sequence). J gave up 3 bases and V 6 bases, and 2 bases lay outside the gene matches. The CDR3 extends over 13 amino acids. CDR3 in DNA: TGCAGTGCCCGGACTAGCGGGACAGATACGCAGTATTTT. It encodes CSARTSGTDTQYF.

V gene TRBV7-9 combines with J gene TRBJ1-5; perhaps TRBD1 as D (5 bases). The V gene lost 1 base and the J gene lost 10 bases, with 11 bases spanning the gap. The CDR3 spans 13 residues. CDR1 SEHNR and CDR2 FQNEAQ come from the germline V gene (reference sequence). The CDR3 protein is CASSLDGASPQHF. As DNA, the CDR3 is TGTGCCAGCAGCTTAGATGGGGCCTCTCCCCAGCATTTT.

This clonotype was recorded a few times. The rearrangement uses TRBV6-5 and TRBJ2-7; D remains unclear. The CDR3 is made up of 13 amino acids. The V gene lost 2 bases and the J gene lost 2 bases, with 7 bases spanning the gap. Germline V gives CDR1 MNHEY, CDR2 SVGAGI. For the CDR3, the DNA is TGTGCCAGCAGTTACCTACAAGCCTACGAGCAGTACTTC. Protein product: CASSYLQAYEQYF.

This clonotype was recorded at least ten times. V and J are TRBV7-2 and TRBJ2-1; possible D gene TRBD1, 5 bases. The length of the CDR3 is 15 residues. The V gene lost 7 bases and the J gene lost 0 bases, with 13 bases spanning the gap. Germline-derived CDR1 and CDR2 are SGHTA and FQGNSA. The CDR3 coding sequence is TGTGCCAGCACGAACCGACAGAGCTCCTACAATGAGCAGTTCTTC. Its translation is CASTNRQSSYNEQFF.